A single sample gave rise to the 7 T cell receptor beta chains below, sequenced in a study of tumor and adjacent non-tumor tissue in lung cancer listed by TCRdb under 2018. Library generation was performed with multiplex PCR. Sequenced on an Illumina HiSeq 2500. TCRbeta libraries were constructed through three rounds of nested PCR with primers (Table S4) according to protocols adapted from ARM-PCR. TCRdb itself trimmed the public reads at Q25 with fastp, ran MiXCR and retained productive beta chains. All rows with the same CDR3 protein become a single entry with the most common DNA and genes. Present in this sample are 75,000 to 95,000 distinct CDR3 sequences, roughly 66% of which were seen just once. Roughly 18% of the sample goes to the ten largest clones. RNA was extracted from bulk unsorted tissue and checked for quality with a NanoDrop ND-1000 and an Agilent 2100. The sequenced sample was lung tumor tissue. The receptors come from a man in his 60s with non-small cell lung cancer.

On this clonotype: This may arise from a read error, as a much more abundant clone is one base away. The gene calls are TRBV15 and TRBJ1-2; D unclear. The CDR3 is made up of 13 amino acids. V shed 2 bases and J shed 8 bases, with 12 bases lying between them. CDR1 and CDR2 from the germline V gene are LNHNV and YYDKDF (reference sequence). The CDR3 DNA is TGTGCCACCAGCAGAAAGGGCGCCGGAGGCTACACCTTC. Its protein is CATSRKGAGGYTF.

A remark on this clonotype: With a much larger clone just one base away, this may be a read error. The J gene is TRBJ2-1, the V gene TRBV13, with D unresolved. CDR1 and CDR2 (germline): PRHDT, FYEKMQ (reference sequence). CDR3 size: 15 residues. The CDR3 sequence is CASRAFSSSYSEQFF. Written as DNA, the CDR3 is TGTGCCAGCAGAGCCTTTTCGAGTTCCTACAGTGAGCAGTTCTTC. The whole variable domain, filled in from reference TRBV13 and TRBJ2-1, reads AAGVIQSPRHLIKEKRETATLKCYPIPRHDTVYWYQQGPGQDPQFLISFYEKMQSDKGSIPDRFSAQQFSDYHSELNMSSLELGDSALYFCASRAFSSSYSEQFFGPGTRLTVL.

In regard to this clonotype: One end of the junction is discordant with germline, which a read error may explain. The chain has TRBV11-2 and TRBJ2-3; no clear D. CDR3 length equals 15 residues. Per the germline V gene, CDR1 is SGHAT and CDR2 is FQNNGV. CDR3 in DNA: TGTGCCAACAGCTTAATCTGTATTAACACAGATACGCAGTATTTT. The encoded protein is CANSLICINTDTQYF.

V gene TRBV10-2 combines with J gene TRBJ1-1; 8 nucleotides align to TRBD1. J gave up 6 bases and V 6 bases, and 3 bases lay outside the gene matches. CDR1 WSHSY and CDR2 SAAADI come from the germline V gene. The CDR3 contains 12 residues. CDR3 in DNA: TGCGCCAGCAGGGACAGGGTCGCTGAAGCTTTCTTT. Translating gives CASRDRVAEAFF.

This clonotype was seen more than once but under ten times. One base away lies a much larger clone, so this may be a sequencing read error. The V call is TRBV12-3 or TRBV12-4, the J call TRBJ2-1, with D possibly being TRBD1 (5 bases). There are 14 residues in the CDR3. CDR3 bases: TGTACCAGCAGGCCAGGGCTCCTCTACAATGAGCAGTTCTTC. Protein sequence: CTSRPGLLYNEQFF.

This CDR3 is CSVDRGYEQYF. The DNA of the CDR3 is TGCAGTGTTGACAGGGGCTACGAGCAGTACTTC. The chain joins TRBV20-1 to TRBJ2-7; TRBD1 agrees at 8 bases. Trimming removed 7 bases from V and 3 bases from J; junction bases left unmatched: 2. Per the germline V gene, CDR1 is DFQATT and CDR2 is SNEGSKA (reference sequence). The CDR3 is made up of 11 amino acids.

This clonotype was detected only once. The V gene is TRBV6-2 or TRBV6-3, the J gene TRBJ2-1; 9 nucleotides agree with TRBD2. Trimming removed 10 bases from V and 6 bases from J; junction bases left unmatched: 10. Germline V gene data show CDR1 as MNHEY and CDR2 as SVGEGT. CDR3 length: 14 residues. The CDR3 nucleotides read TGTGCCAACACCGAGACGGGACTAGCCAATGAGCAGTTCTTC. Translated: CANTETGLANEQFF.